This entry is about one T cell receptor (beta chain). Libraries were prepared by immunoSEQ multiplex PCR; TCRdb keeps only in-frame clonotypes and omits some of them. The profile shows roughly 5,000 clones, 88% of them singletons. These data are taken from a study of T cells in lung cancer brain metastases. The length of the CDR3 is 15 residues. V was cut by 0 bases and J by 2 bases, with 11 bases left in between. CDR1 and CDR2 from the germline V gene are SGDLS and YYNGEE. Material for sequencing was tumor tissue from the primary lung tumor. The sequence was collected from a woman aged 50 to 65 with non-small cell lung cancer. The chain is built from TRBV9 and TRBJ1-2; weak D call: TRBD1 (5 bases). CDR3 region: CASSVGQGANYGYTF. For the CDR3, the DNA is TGTGCCAGCAGCGTAGGTCAGGGCGCGAACTATGGCTACACCTTC.